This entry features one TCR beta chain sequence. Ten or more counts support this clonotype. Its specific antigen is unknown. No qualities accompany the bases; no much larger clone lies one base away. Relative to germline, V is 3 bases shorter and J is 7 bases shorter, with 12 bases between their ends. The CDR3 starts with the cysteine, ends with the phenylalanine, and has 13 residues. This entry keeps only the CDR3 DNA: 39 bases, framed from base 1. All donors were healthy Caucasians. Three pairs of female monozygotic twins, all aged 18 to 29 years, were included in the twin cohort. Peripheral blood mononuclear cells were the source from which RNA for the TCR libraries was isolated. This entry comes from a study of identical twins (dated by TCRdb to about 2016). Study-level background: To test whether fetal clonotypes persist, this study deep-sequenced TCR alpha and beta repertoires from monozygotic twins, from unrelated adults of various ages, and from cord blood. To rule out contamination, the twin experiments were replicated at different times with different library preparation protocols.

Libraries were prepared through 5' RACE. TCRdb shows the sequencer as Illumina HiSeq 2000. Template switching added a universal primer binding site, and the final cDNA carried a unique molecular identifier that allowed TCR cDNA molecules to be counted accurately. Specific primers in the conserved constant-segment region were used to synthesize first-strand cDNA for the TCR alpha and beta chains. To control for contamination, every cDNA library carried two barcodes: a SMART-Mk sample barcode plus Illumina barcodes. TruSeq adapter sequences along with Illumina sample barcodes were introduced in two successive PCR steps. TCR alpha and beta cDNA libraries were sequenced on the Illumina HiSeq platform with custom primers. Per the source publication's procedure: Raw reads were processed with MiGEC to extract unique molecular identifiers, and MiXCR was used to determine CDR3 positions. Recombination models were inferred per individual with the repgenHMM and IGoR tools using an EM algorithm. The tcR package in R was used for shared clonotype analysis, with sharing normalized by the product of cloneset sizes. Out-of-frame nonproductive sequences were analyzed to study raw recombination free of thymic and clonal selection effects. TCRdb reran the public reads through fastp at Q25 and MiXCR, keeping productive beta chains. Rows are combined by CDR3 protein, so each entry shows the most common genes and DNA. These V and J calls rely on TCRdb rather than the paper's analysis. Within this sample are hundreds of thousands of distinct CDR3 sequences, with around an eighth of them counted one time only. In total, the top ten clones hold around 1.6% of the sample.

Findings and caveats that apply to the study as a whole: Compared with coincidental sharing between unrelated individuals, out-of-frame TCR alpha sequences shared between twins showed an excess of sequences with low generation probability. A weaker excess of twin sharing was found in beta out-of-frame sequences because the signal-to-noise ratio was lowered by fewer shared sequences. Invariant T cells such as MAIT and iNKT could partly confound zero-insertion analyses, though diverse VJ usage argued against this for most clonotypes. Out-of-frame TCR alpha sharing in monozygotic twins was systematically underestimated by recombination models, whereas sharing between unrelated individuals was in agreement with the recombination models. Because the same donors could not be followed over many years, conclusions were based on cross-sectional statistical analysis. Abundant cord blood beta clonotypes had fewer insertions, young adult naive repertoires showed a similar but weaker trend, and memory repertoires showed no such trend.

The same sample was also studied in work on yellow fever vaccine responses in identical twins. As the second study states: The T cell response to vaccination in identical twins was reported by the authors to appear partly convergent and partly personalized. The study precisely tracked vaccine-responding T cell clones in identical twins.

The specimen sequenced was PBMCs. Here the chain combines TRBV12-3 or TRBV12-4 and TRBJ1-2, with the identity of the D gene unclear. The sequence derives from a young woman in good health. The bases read TGTGCCAGCAGTTTCTCGGGTTCTGCTGGCTACACCTTC. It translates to CASSFSGSAGYTF.